This T cell receptor (beta chain) was documented in a study of OX40 agonist ivuxolimab in advanced cancers. In the study overall: Three patients, one with hepatocellular carcinoma and two with cutaneous melanoma, responded partially.

Method: immunoSEQ multiplex PCR; TCRdb's copy keeps in-frame clones and lacks some. The sample has roughly 76,000 clones, 70% to 90% seen once; the top ten hold 2% to 3%. With regard to this clone: Antigen specificity is unknown.

The CDR3 sequence is 19 residues long. Germline V gives CDR1 SGHTS, CDR2 YDEGEE. With V trimmed by 1 base and J by 3 bases, 17 bases remained unmatched. Study conclusions and caveats: CD8+ T cells showed, on average, more clonal expansion than CD4+ cells.

The sample here was CD4+ or CD8+ T cells sorted from blood, taken in a trial of the OX40 agonist ivuxolimab. The rearrangement links TRBV5-8 to TRBJ1-2; 8 bases agree with TRBD1. The sequence was collected from an adult with an advanced solid tumor such as melanoma, head and neck, liver or kidney cancer. The DNA for the CDR3 is TGTGCCAGCAGCTTGCAAGGAACTTGGGACAGGAGTCTCTACTATGGCTACACCTTC. Its translation: CASSLQGTWDRSLYYGYTF. Using reference TRBV5-8 and TRBJ1-2 for the parts outside the CDR3, the full variable domain is EAGVTQSPTHLIKTRGQQATLRCSPISGHTSVYWYQQALGLGLQFLLWYDEGEERNRGNFPPRFSGRQFPNYSSELNVNALELEDSALYLCASSLQGTWDRSLYYGYTFGSGTRLTVV.